This entry describes one T cell receptor (beta chain). Its antigen is unidentified. This specimen belongs to a study of OX40 agonist ivuxolimab in advanced cancers. For the study at large: Ivuxolimab is an agonistic anti-OX40 (CD134) antibody, and patients were treated with it. The study's findings and limits: Researchers did not establish what antigens the expanded peripheral T cells target. On average, CD8+ T cells had more expanded clones than CD4+.

Exclusion of a patient followed from autoimmune disease history or systemic immunosuppression. Germline CDR1 SGHRS, CDR2 YFSETQ. This CDR3 has 15 residues. Trimming removed 4 bases from V and 5 bases from J, with 17 bases in between. Method: immunoSEQ multiplex PCR; TCRdb's copy keeps in-frame clones and lacks some. In the table there are around 77,000 clones, just over 90% of which are singletons. V gene TRBV5-1 combines with J gene TRBJ2-3; TRBD1 is a possible D gene (7 bases). The sequence derives from an adult with an advanced solid tumor such as melanoma, head and neck, liver or kidney cancer. The sample was CD4+ or CD8+ T cells sorted from blood, taken in a trial of the OX40 agonist ivuxolimab. Written as DNA, the CDR3 is TGCGCCAGCAGCCCCCAGGGGGGTTTCGGAGATACGCAGTATTTT. Its protein product is CASSPQGGFGDTQYF.